Included here is one T cell receptor (beta chain) sequence, with context. The sample is drawn from a study of blood T cell repertoires in COVID-19. Looking at the study overall: Material from acute and convalescent COVID-19 was sourced from the United States, Italy and Spain. PBMCs, B-cell-depleted T cells, or T cells were the source of the cDNA or gDNA that made up the material.

The authors' processing: Nucleated cell counts were estimated from reference gene primer amplification. Assay: immunoSEQ multiplex PCR; the TCRdb copy retains only in-frame clones and omits some. V and J calls and clone size are those listed in that table; D and trimming were worked out from the DNA. The sample carries 200,000 to 250,000 clones, 80% recorded once. Germline-derived CDR1 and CDR2 are KGHDR and SFDVKD. The CDR3 has 16 residues. The V and J ends lost 10 bases and 4 bases, in that order; junction bases with no gene match: 9. The sample taken for sequencing was peripheral blood. This sequence was found in a woman aged 65 to 85 with acute or convalescent COVID-19. J is TRBJ2-2 and V is TRBV24-1, with 12 bases aligning to TRBD1. The CDR3 protein is CATAGTGGAGTGELFF. CDR3 coding DNA: TGTGCCACAGCCGGGACAGGGGGCGCGGGCACCGGGGAGCTGTTTTTT.